This is a list of T cell receptor beta chains from one sample in a study of T cells after yellow fever vaccination. TCRdb reprocessed the 5' RACE reads with MiXCR, giving one entry per CDR3 protein. The data contain approximately 550,000 distinct CDR3 sequences, approximately 13% of them seen just once; the ten biggest clones take up more than 13%. Sequencing used PBMCs, obtained on the day of the yellow fever booster vaccination. The receptors shown here come from a man aged 30 to 45 who received the YFV17D yellow fever vaccine. Each CDR3 is given with its conserved first and last residue. Each record gives: V gene, clone size, D gene, J gene, CDR3 DNA, CDR3 protein. The D gene is left open where the match is weak. Clone size is not always given. Where it is, it says once, few, many or a class for expanded clones.

V: TRBV28; size: NA; D: NA; J: TRBJ2-1; DNA: TGTGCCAGCAGTTTAACTGCGGGTCGGAACAATGAGCAGTTCTTC; CDR3: CASSLTAGRNNEQFF
V: TRBV10-3; size: NA; D: NA; J: TRBJ2-1; DNA: TGTGCCATCAGTGAGTCTCAAACAAACAATGAGCAGTTCTTC; CDR3: CAISESQTNNEQFF
V: TRBV30; size: few; D: NA; J: TRBJ1-3; DNA: TGTGCCTGGAGTTCTCCCGGGCAGCCCAGGGGAAACACCATATATTTT; CDR3: CAWSSPGQPRGNTIYF
V: TRBV5-1; size: NA; D: NA; J: TRBJ1-1; DNA: TGCGCCAGCACAGGGTCCACTGAAGCTTTCTTT; CDR3: CASTGSTEAFF
V: TRBV5-1; size: NA; D: TRBD2; J: TRBJ2-1; DNA: TGCGCCAGCAGCCCCGGTACTAGCGGGACCCATGAGCAGTTCTTC; CDR3: CASSPGTSGTHEQFF
V: TRBV20-1; size: few; D: NA; J: TRBJ2-4; DNA: TGCAGTGCTAGTCGTGGAAACAAAAACATTCAGTACTTC; CDR3: CSASRGNKNIQYF
V: TRBV5-4; size: few; D: NA; J: TRBJ1-2; DNA: TGTGCCAGCAGCCCCGGGAAGGGCTTCTATGGCTACACCTTC; CDR3: CASSPGKGFYGYTF
V: TRBV9; size: NA; D: NA; J: TRBJ2-1; DNA: TGTGCCAGCAGCGTAGACGGCCGCCGGGATGAGCAGTTCTTC; CDR3: CASSVDGRRDEQFF
V: TRBV4-1; size: many; D: NA; J: TRBJ1-5; DNA: TGCGCCAGCAGCCAAGACAGGGATAGCAATCAGCCCCAGCATTTT; CDR3: CASSQDRDSNQPQHF
V: TRBV30; size: NA; D: TRBD2; J: TRBJ2-5; DNA: TGTGCCTGGGACACGGGACTAGCGGGGGAGACCCAGTACTTC; CDR3: CAWDTGLAGETQYF
V: TRBV28; size: NA; D: TRBD1; J: TRBJ1-3; DNA: TGTGCCAGCCGGCCAGGGGGAAGAGAAAACACCATATATTTT; CDR3: CASRPGGRENTIYF
V: TRBV5-6; size: NA; D: TRBD2; J: TRBJ2-1; DNA: TGTGCCAGCAGCCTTCGGACTAGCGGCCGACTCAATGAGCAGTTCTTC; CDR3: CASSLRTSGRLNEQFF
V: TRBV7-9; size: few; D: NA; J: TRBJ2-7; DNA: TGTGCCAGCAGCTTGACACAGGGCTTTTACGAGCAGTACTTC; CDR3: CASSLTQGFYEQYF
V: TRBV7-2; size: NA; D: NA; J: TRBJ2-2; DNA: TGTGCCAGCAGCCTCGCCGGAGCGCCGGTCGGGGAGCTGTTTTTT; CDR3: CASSLAGAPVGELFF
V: TRBV6-2/TRBV6-3; size: few; D: NA; J: TRBJ2-2; DNA: TGTGCCAGCAATCAGGGGGGGTCCTTTTTGAACACCGGGGAGCTGTTTTTT; CDR3: CASNQGGSFLNTGELFF
V: TRBV5-1; size: NA; D: NA; J: TRBJ2-1; DNA: TGCGCCAGCAGCTTGGAGGCGAGGAGCGGCAATGAGCAGTTCTTC; CDR3: CASSLEARSGNEQFF
V: TRBV7-8; size: NA; D: NA; J: TRBJ2-5; DNA: TGTGCCAGCAGCCCAGGGACGGCTACAGAGACCCAGTACTTC; CDR3: CASSPGTATETQYF
V: TRBV7-2; size: few; D: NA; J: TRBJ1-1; DNA: TGTGCCAGCAGCTTAGCGGCCGTCTCAGGCGCTGAAGCTTTCTTT; CDR3: CASSLAAVSGAEAFF
V: TRBV18; size: few; D: TRBD1; J: TRBJ1-5; DNA: TGTGCCAGCTCACCGGACAGGGGCCCTCTGAATCAGCCCCAGCATTTT; CDR3: CASSPDRGPLNQPQHF
V: TRBV5-6; size: few; D: NA; J: TRBJ2-1; DNA: TGTGCCAGCAGCTTGGTCCGGAGTGAGCAGTTCTTC; CDR3: CASSLVRSEQFF
V: TRBV6-1; size: few; D: NA; J: TRBJ2-3; DNA: TGTGCCAGCAGCCATGGACTCCCAGATACGCAGTATTTT; CDR3: CASSHGLPDTQYF
V: TRBV29-1; size: few; D: NA; J: TRBJ2-3; DNA: TGCAGCGTCCAACTTCTCGCGGGGTTATCGACAGATACGCAGTATTTT; CDR3: CSVQLLAGLSTDTQYF
V: TRBV10-3; size: NA; D: NA; J: TRBJ1-5; DNA: TGTGCCATCAGTGATGATATCAGCAATCAGCCCCAGCATTTT; CDR3: CAISDDISNQPQHF
V: TRBV20-1; size: NA; D: TRBD2; J: TRBJ2-1; DNA: TGCAGTGCTAGAGATCTGGCGGGAGGTAACTACAATGAGCAGTTCTTC; CDR3: CSARDLAGGNYNEQFF
V: TRBV20-1; size: NA; D: NA; J: TRBJ1-1; DNA: TGCAGTGCTGGAGGGGGTCGGGCAAGCACTGAAGCTTTCTTT; CDR3: CSAGGGRASTEAFF
V: TRBV6-2/TRBV6-3; size: few; D: NA; J: TRBJ1-4; DNA: TGTGCCAGTTCCGGGACCCGGAGGGAAAAACTGTTTTTT; CDR3: CASSGTRREKLFF
V: TRBV6-1; size: few; D: NA; J: TRBJ1-1; DNA: TGTGCCAGCAGGATGGGGTTCACTGAAGCTTTCTTT; CDR3: CASRMGFTEAFF
V: TRBV27; size: NA; D: NA; J: TRBJ2-7; DNA: TGTGCCAGCAGTTTGAGTCGCGCAAGCTCCTACGAGCAGTACTTC; CDR3: CASSLSRASSYEQYF
V: TRBV9; size: NA; D: TRBD1; J: TRBJ1-1; DNA: TGTGCCAGCAGTTCAACAGGGGGCGGCACTGAAGCTTTCTTT; CDR3: CASSSTGGGTEAFF
V: TRBV21-1; size: NA; D: NA; J: TRBJ2-1; DNA: TGTGCCAGCAATCGGGGGCCCTCCTACAATGAGCAGTTCTTC; CDR3: CASNRGPSYNEQFF
V: TRBV10-3; size: few; D: TRBD2; J: TRBJ2-2; DNA: TGTGCCATGGCTAGCGGGAGAATAGGCACCGGGGAGCTGTTTTTT; CDR3: CAMASGRIGTGELFF
V: TRBV10-3; size: few; D: NA; J: TRBJ2-7; DNA: TGTGCCATCAGGGGGAACAGGGACTTCTACGAGCAGTACTTC; CDR3: CAIRGNRDFYEQYF
V: TRBV6-1; size: few; D: NA; J: TRBJ1-2; DNA: TGTGCCACTGCTAAGCCAGGGGTCCTTGTAGACGGCTACACCTTC; CDR3: CATAKPGVLVDGYTF
V: TRBV5-6; size: few; D: NA; J: TRBJ1-2; DNA: TGTGCCAGCAGCTCCCATTATGGCTACACCTTC; CDR3: CASSSHYGYTF
V: TRBV28; size: NA; D: NA; J: TRBJ2-5; DNA: TGTGCCAGCAGTCCTTACTCGGGCCCGCGGGGGACCCAGTACTTC; CDR3: CASSPYSGPRGTQYF
V: TRBV12-3/TRBV12-4; size: many; D: TRBD2; J: TRBJ2-5; DNA: TGTGCCAGCAGCCCCTCAGCGGGAGGGCCTGGGACCCAGTACTTC; CDR3: CASSPSAGGPGTQYF
V: TRBV11-2; size: few; D: NA; J: TRBJ2-3; DNA: TGTGCCAGCAGCTTACTACGGGCCACAGATACGCAGTATTTT; CDR3: CASSLLRATDTQYF
V: TRBV30; size: NA; D: TRBD2; J: TRBJ2-1; DNA: TGTGCCTGGAGTAGAGCGGGAGCCTACAATGAGCAGTTCTTC; CDR3: CAWSRAGAYNEQFF
V: TRBV2; size: NA; D: NA; J: TRBJ2-7; DNA: TGTGCCAGCACCCGGGACCTCTACGAGCAGTACTTC; CDR3: CASTRDLYEQYF
V: TRBV11-2; size: NA; D: NA; J: TRBJ2-2; DNA: TGTGCCAGCAGCTTAGGAGCGGCGGGGACCGGGGAGCTGTTTTTT; CDR3: CASSLGAAGTGELFF